Listed here are 25 T cell receptor beta chains from one sample, sequenced in a study of regulatory T cells in long-lasting Graves disease. Time point meaning: persistent/refractory GD, antithyroid drugs over 5 years with positive TRAb. From PBMCs, RNA was extracted and then used to make the TCR library. Arm-PCR with iRepertoire HTBI primers amplified the CDR3 regions for these TCR beta libraries. TCRdb re-analysed the multiplex PCR reads in MiXCR, keeping a single row per CDR3 protein. Counted here are hundreds of thousands of distinct CDR3 sequences, 20% to 25% occurring once; the ten biggest clones make up about 7.8%. The sequenced sample was peripheral blood mononuclear cells (PBMCs), obtained when the disease was refractory, from a patient treated with antithyroid drugs. The receptors shown here come from a female donor with Graves disease.

This clonotype was seen at least ten times. The chain has TRBV28 and TRBJ1-2; D perhaps matches TRBD1 (6 bases). CDR3 size: 14 residues. With 3 bases removed from V and 2 bases from J, the gap between germline ends came to 10 bases. Germline V gene lookup returns CDR1 MDHEN and CDR2 SYDVKM. DNA for the CDR3: TGTGCCAGCAGTTTTGGACAGCCAAACTATGGCTACACCTTC. Its protein product is CASSFGQPNYGYTF.

The gene calls are TRBV6-2 or TRBV6-3 and TRBJ1-5; D may be TRBD1 (6 bases). Trimming pared 2 bases from V and 0 bases from J, leaving 11 bases between. CDR3 length equals 16 residues. Germline CDR1 and CDR2: MNHEY and SVGEGT. CDR3 nucleotide sequence: TGTGCCAGCAGTTACCAGGCAGGGGATAGCAATCAGCCCCAGCATTTT. This codes for CASSYQAGDSNQPQHF.

This clonotype was found many times. The chain joins TRBV20-1 to TRBJ2-7; D is ambiguous. Per the germline V gene, CDR1 is DFQATT and CDR2 is SNEGSKA (reference sequence). V was pared by 3 bases and J by 3 bases, with 6 bases between. The CDR3 is made up of 11 amino acids. CDR3 sequence reads: CSASLVYEQYF. Written as DNA, the CDR3 is TGCAGTGCTAGTCTGGTCTACGAGCAGTACTTC.

This clonotype has at least ten counts. The chain couples TRBV6-1 to TRBJ2-7; TRBD2 matches 12 bases. This CDR3 spans 15 amino acids. V lost 6 bases, J lost 3 bases, and 6 bases stayed unmatched. Germline lookup yields CDR1 MNHNS and CDR2 SASEGT. CDR3 in DNA: TGTGCCAGCAGAGCTCTAGCGGGAGGGCTCTACGAGCAGTACTTC. This gives the protein CASRALAGGLYEQYF.

This clonotype was seen at least ten times. The V and J genes are TRBV28 and TRBJ1-5; tentative D call: TRBD1 (5 bases). Germline V gene data show CDR1 as MDHEN and CDR2 as SYDVKM. Trimming took off 2 bases at V and 6 bases at J, with 20 bases between the two ends. The CDR3 length is 17 residues. CDR3 coding DNA: TGTGCCAGCAGTTTAACCGCCGGAGTGGCAGGGAGTCAGCCCCAGCATTTT. It codes for CASSLTAGVAGSQPQHF.

This clonotype was counted many times. This chain joins TRBV5-1 and TRBJ2-7; 9 positions agree with TRBD2. J gave up 3 bases and V 4 bases, and 11 bases lay outside the gene matches. Germline V CDR1 and CDR2: SGHRS, YFSETQ. This CDR3 contains 16 residues. The CDR3 region is CASSLTTSGLRYEQYF. CDR3 DNA sequence: TGCGCCAGCAGCCTTACCACTAGCGGGCTCCGCTACGAGCAGTACTTC.

This clonotype was counted at least ten times. The chain carries TRBV6-5 and TRBJ1-2; D not resolved. The CDR3 contains 15 residues. Trimming left V 2 bases short and J 6 bases short, with 16 bases between. Germline V gene sequence: CDR1 MNHEY, CDR2 SVGAGI. This CDR3 reads CASSYEASPTNGYTF. CDR3 in DNA: TGTGCCAGCAGTTACGAAGCCTCTCCCACCAATGGCTACACCTTC.

V is TRBV14 and J is TRBJ2-7; D may be TRBD2 (8 bases). This CDR3 has 17 amino acids. Germline CDR1 and CDR2: SGHDN and FVKESK. The V and J ends lost 5 bases and 5 bases respectively, with 25 bases between them. The CDR3 nucleotides read TGTGCCAGCAGCAAGTGGACAGGTGGGTTGACTAGCGACGAGCAGTACTTC. It yields the protein CASSKWTGGLTSDEQYF.

For the CDR3, the DNA is TGTGCCAGCAGCGAAGGACTGATTAATGAAAAACTGTTTTTT. This codes for CASSEGLINEKLFF. The gene calls are TRBV7-9 and TRBJ1-4; no reliable D call. The CDR3 runs to 14 residues. From germline, CDR1 is SEHNR and CDR2 FQNEAQ (reference sequence). V lost 5 bases and J lost 4, with 11 bases in between.

CDR3 loop: CASSGGTEYTEAFF. Written as DNA, the CDR3 is TGTGCCAGTAGTGGGGGGACAGAATACACTGAAGCTTTCTTT. The gene calls are TRBV19 and TRBJ1-1; 7 bases fit TRBD1. With 5 bases clipped from V and 3 bases from J, the junction kept 6 bases outside the gene matches. The CDR3 contains 14 residues. CDR1 is LNHDA, CDR2 SQIVND, per germline (reference sequence).

This clonotype was counted at least ten times. The gene calls are TRBV11-2 and TRBJ2-7; 9 bases fit TRBD2. Germline CDR1 reads SGHAT; CDR2 reads FQNNGV. The CDR3 extends over 16 amino acids. J gave up 5 bases and V 5 bases, and 13 bases lay outside the gene matches. The CDR3 bases are TGTGCCAGCAGCCTTTGGGTTATAGCGGGAGTTCACGAGCAGTACTTC. Translated: CASSLWVIAGVHEQYF.

This clonotype was observed at least ten times. The chain couples TRBV2 to TRBJ1-5, with D possibly matching TRBD1 (5 bases). V lost 6 bases and J lost 4, with 13 bases in between. Germline V gives CDR1 SNHLY, CDR2 FYNNEI. The CDR3 length is 14 residues. The CDR3 DNA sequence: TGTGCCAGCAGAAATGGGGGTGGGAATCAGCCCCAGCATTTT. This encodes CASRNGGGNQPQHF.

Ten or more counts support this clonotype. The rearrangement links TRBV12-3 or TRBV12-4 to TRBJ2-7; 12 positions match TRBD2. The V gene end was trimmed by 5 bases and the J gene end by 2 bases; junction bases not matched to a gene: 10. The CDR3 loop spans 17 amino acids. CDR3 coding DNA: TGTGCCAGCAGTGGGCCACTAGCGGGAGGTTCCCCCTACGAGCAGTACTTC. Amino acids: CASSGPLAGGSPYEQYF.

This chain joins TRBV5-1 and TRBJ1-6; 9 positions match TRBD1. The junction had 5 bases not matched to a gene; V was cut back by 0 bases and J by 7 bases. The CDR3 contains 16 residues. In germline, CDR1 is SGHRS, CDR2 YFSETQ. The CDR3 bases are TGCGCCAGCAGCTTGGGTACCGGGACAGGGAATTCACCCCTCCACTTT. This encodes CASSLGTGTGNSPLHF.

The chain combines TRBV7-6 with TRBJ1-2; 7 bases map to TRBD1. J gave up 5 bases and V 0 bases, and 9 bases lay outside the gene matches. Germline values: CDR1 SGHVS, CDR2 FNYEAQ. There are 16 residues in the CDR3. As DNA, the CDR3 is TGTGCCAGCAGCTTAGCAAAGACAGGGATGGAGTATGGCTACACCTTC. Encoded protein: CASSLAKTGMEYGYTF.

This clonotype was seen repeatedly, ten times or more. This chain links TRBV12-3 or TRBV12-4 with TRBJ2-2, with D possibly matching TRBD2 (6 bases). V dropped 6 bases and J dropped 6 bases, with 17 bases sitting between them. The CDR3 runs 15 residues. As DNA, the CDR3 is TGTGCCAGCAGGGGGGGACGCGGGGACGCCGGGGAGCTGTTTTTT. Protein: CASRGGRGDAGELFF.

This clonotype appeared a few times. V gene TRBV20-1 combines with J gene TRBJ2-5, with 8 positions matching TRBD1. The CDR3 extends over 14 amino acids. V was clipped by 6 bases and J by 4 bases; unmatched bases: 10. Germline V gene lookup returns CDR1 DFQATT and CDR2 SNEGSKA (reference sequence). CDR3 nucleotides: TGCAGTGCCGATGACAGGGGCTTCGCAGAGACCCAGTACTTC. Its translation is CSADDRGFAETQYF.

The chain is built from TRBV9 and TRBJ2-7; D is possibly TRBD2 (6 bases). V lost 0 bases to trimming and J lost 12 bases, with 22 bases between them. The CDR3 is 15 amino acids. Germline assignment: CDR1 SGDLS and CDR2 YYNGEE. This CDR3 is CASSVEVGALAGLYF. CDR3 sequence (DNA): TGTGCCAGCAGCGTAGAGGTAGGGGCACTAGCCGGGCTGTACTTC. The full variable domain, rest sourced from reference TRBV9 and TRBJ2-7, is DSGVTQTPKHLITATGQRVTLRCSPRSGDLSVYWYQQSLDQGLQFLIQYYNGEERAKGNILERFSAQQFPDLHSELNLSSLELGDSALYFCASSVEVGALAGLYFGPGTRLTVT.

This clonotype has only a few counts. The chain carries TRBV7-2 and TRBJ2-1; D is possibly TRBD1 or TRBD2 (5 bases each). V lost 0 bases to trimming and J lost 8 bases, with 8 bases between them. The CDR3 is made up of 13 amino acids. CDR1 SGHTA and CDR2 FQGNSA come from the germline V gene. The CDR3 DNA sequence: TGTGCCAGCAGCTTAGCGGGGGTGGATGAGCAGTTCTTC. Encoded protein: CASSLAGVDEQFF.

This clonotype was seen a handful of times. The rearrangement uses TRBV12-3 or TRBV12-4 and TRBJ2-2; the D is unclear. This CDR3 is built from 14 residues. V was cut by 4 bases and J by 5 bases, with 11 bases left in between. The CDR3 reads CASSSLMGTGELFF. Written as DNA, the CDR3 is TGTGCCAGCAGTTCCCTCATGGGGACCGGGGAGCTGTTTTTT.

The table lists this clonotype with many counts. The rearrangement joins TRBV7-9 to TRBJ1-2, with D uncertain. V lost 3 bases, J lost 8 bases, and 10 bases lay in between. Germline values: CDR1 SEHNR, CDR2 FQNEAQ (reference sequence). This CDR3 has 12 residues. The CDR3 here is CASSFTKGGYTF. CDR3 nucleotide sequence: TGTGCCAGCAGCTTTACGAAAGGAGGCTACACCTTC.

A word on this clonotype: A much larger clonotype is one base distant, so this may be a read error. The chain employs TRBV10-3 and TRBJ2-7, with a possible D match to TRBD1 (6 bases). CDR1 and CDR2 from the germline V gene are ENHRY and SYGVKD. CDR3 size: 14 residues. The CDR3 is CASGPTGLTYKQYF. The CDR3 DNA reads TGTGCCAGCGGCCCGACAGGTTTGACCTACAAGCAGTACTTC.

Only a few counts were recorded for this clonotype. The chain employs TRBV19 and TRBJ1-2, with D possibly being TRBD1 (5 bases). The germline V and J ends were trimmed by 5 bases and 7 bases, with 17 bases remaining between them. The CDR3 has 14 amino acids. Germline CDR1 reads LNHDA; CDR2 reads SQIVND (reference sequence). CDR3 sequence (DNA): TGTGCCAGTAGTCGCGGGACGGATACTGCTGGCTACACCTTC. This encodes CASSRGTDTAGYTF.

As regards this clonotype: This clone may be a read error of a much larger clone one base away. J is TRBJ2-2 and V is TRBV6-2 or TRBV6-3; 11 positions agree with TRBD1. This CDR3 is 17 amino acids long. CDR1 and CDR2 (germline): MNHEY, SVGEGT. V gave up 5 bases and J gave up 4 bases; unmatched junction bases: 9. CDR3 sequence reads: CASSDPGQGDSTGELFF. The CDR3 DNA is TGTGCCAGCAGTGACCCGGGACAGGGGGACAGCACCGGGGAGCTGTTTTTT.

The rearrangement uses TRBV20-1 and TRBJ2-7; 8 bases map to TRBD2. Germline trimming cut 0 bases from V and 2 bases from J; bases unmatched to any gene: 6. Germline V lookup: CDR1 DFQATT, CDR2 SNEGSKA (reference sequence). There are 15 residues in the CDR3. The CDR3 reads CSARDKTSAPYEQYF. CDR3 nucleotides: TGCAGTGCTAGAGATAAGACTAGCGCTCCCTACGAGCAGTACTTC.